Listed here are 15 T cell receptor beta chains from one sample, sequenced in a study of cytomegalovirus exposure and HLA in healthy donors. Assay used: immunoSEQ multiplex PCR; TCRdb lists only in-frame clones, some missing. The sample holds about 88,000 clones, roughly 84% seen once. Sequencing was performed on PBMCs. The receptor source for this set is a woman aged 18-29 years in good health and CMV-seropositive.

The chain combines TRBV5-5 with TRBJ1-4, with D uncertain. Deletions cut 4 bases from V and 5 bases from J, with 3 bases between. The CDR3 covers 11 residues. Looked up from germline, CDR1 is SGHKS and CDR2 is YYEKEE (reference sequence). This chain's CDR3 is CASSVNEKLFF. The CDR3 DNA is TGTGCCAGCAGCGTAAATGAAAAACTGTTTTTT. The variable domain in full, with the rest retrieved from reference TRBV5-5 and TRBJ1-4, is DAGVTQSPTHLIKTRGQQVTLRCSPISGHKSVSWYQQVLGQGPQFIFQYYEKEERGRGNFPDRFSARQFPNYSSELNVNALLLGDSALYLCASSVNEKLFFGSGTQLSVL.

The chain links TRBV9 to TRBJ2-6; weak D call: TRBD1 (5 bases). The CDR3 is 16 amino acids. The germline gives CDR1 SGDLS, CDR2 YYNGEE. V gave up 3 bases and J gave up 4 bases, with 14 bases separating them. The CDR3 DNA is TGTGCCAGCAGCGCAGGGTCCCCCACGGGGGCCAACGTCCTGACTTTC. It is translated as CASSAGSPTGANVLTF.

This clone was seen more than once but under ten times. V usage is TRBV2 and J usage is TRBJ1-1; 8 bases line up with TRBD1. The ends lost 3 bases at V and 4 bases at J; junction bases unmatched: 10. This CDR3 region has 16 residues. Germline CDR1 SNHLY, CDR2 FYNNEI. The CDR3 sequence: CASSEGDRFLGTEAFF. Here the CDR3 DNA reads TGTGCCAGCAGTGAGGGGGACAGGTTTCTTGGCACTGAAGCTTTCTTT.

CDR3 amino acids: CASSQYRGSYEQYF. CDR3 sequence (DNA): TGCGCCAGCAGCCAGTACAGGGGCTCCTACGAGCAGTACTTC. The chain carries TRBV4-3 and TRBJ2-7; 7 bases line up with TRBD1. The CDR3 is 14 residues long. V trimming: 3 bases; J trimming: 0 bases; junction bases outside the gene matches: 2. CDR1 LGHNA and CDR2 YSLEER come from the germline V gene.

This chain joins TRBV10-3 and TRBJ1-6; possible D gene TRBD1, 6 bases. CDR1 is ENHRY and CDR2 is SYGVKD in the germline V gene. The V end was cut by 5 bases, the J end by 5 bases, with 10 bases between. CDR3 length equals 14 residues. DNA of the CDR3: TGTGCCATCAGTTACGGACAGCATAATTCACCCCTCCACTTT. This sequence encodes CAISYGQHNSPLHF.

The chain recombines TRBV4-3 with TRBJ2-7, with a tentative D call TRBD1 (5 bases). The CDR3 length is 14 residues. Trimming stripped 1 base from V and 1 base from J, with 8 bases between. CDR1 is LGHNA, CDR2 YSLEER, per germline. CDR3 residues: CASSQATDSYEQYF. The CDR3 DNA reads TGCGCCAGCAGCCAAGCGACAGATTCCTACGAGCAGTACTTC.

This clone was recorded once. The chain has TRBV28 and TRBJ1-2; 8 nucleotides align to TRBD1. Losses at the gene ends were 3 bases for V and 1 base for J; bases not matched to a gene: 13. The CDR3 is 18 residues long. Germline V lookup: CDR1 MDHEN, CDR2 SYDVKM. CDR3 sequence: CASSFQGATHSNNYGYTF. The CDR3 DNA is TGTGCCAGCAGTTTTCAGGGGGCGACCCACTCCAATAACTATGGCTACACCTTC.

The CDR3 sequence: CASSGRTGNSPLHF. The CDR3 coding sequence is TGCGCCAGCAGTGGAAGAACAGGGAATTCACCCCTCCACTTT. V usage is TRBV10-2 and J usage is TRBJ1-6, with D tentatively TRBD1 (6 bases). CDR1 and CDR2 (germline): WSHSY, SAAADI. V was cut by 4 bases and J by 7 bases, with 11 bases left in between. This CDR3 contains 14 residues.

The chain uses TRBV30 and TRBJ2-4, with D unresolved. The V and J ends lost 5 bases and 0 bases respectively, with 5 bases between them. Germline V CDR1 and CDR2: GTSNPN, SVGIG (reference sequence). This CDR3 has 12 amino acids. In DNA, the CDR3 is TGTGCCTGGTCCGTAGCCAAAAACATTCAGTACTTC. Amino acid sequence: CAWSVAKNIQYF.

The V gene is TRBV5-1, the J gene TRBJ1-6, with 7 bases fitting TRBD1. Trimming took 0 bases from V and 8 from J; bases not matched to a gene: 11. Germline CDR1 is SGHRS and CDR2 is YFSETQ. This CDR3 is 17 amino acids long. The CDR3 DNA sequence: TGCGCCAGCAGCTTGGATGCCGGAACAGGGGAACATTCACCCCTCCACTTT. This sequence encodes CASSLDAGTGEHSPLHF.

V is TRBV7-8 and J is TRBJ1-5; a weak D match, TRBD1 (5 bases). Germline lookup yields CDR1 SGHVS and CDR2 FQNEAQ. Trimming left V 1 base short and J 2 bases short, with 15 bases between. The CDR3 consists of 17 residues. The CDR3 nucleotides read TGTGCCAGCAGCTTAGGCAGTCTCGACAGCCGCAATCAGCCCCAGCATTTT. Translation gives CASSLGSLDSRNQPQHF.

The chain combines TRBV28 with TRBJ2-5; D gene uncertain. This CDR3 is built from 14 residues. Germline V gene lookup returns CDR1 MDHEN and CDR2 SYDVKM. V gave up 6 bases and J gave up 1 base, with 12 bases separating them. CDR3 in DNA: TGTGCCAGCAGCCTCCCGACGGGCCAAGAGACCCAGTACTTC. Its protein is CASSLPTGQETQYF.

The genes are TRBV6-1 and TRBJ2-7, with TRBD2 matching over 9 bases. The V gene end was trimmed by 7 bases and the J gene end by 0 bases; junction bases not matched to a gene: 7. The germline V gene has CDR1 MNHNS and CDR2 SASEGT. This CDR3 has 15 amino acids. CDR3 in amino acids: CASKRASGVSYEQYF. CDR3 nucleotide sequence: TGTGCCAGCAAGAGGGCTAGCGGGGTCTCCTACGAGCAGTACTTC.

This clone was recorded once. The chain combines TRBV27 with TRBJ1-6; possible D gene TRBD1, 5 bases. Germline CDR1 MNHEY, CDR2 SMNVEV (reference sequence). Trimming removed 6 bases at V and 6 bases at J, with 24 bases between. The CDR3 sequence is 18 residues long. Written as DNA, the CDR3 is TGTGCCAGCAGCCTCGAAGTGGCCGGACACAAAACTAATTCACCCCTCCACTTT. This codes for CASSLEVAGHKTNSPLHF.

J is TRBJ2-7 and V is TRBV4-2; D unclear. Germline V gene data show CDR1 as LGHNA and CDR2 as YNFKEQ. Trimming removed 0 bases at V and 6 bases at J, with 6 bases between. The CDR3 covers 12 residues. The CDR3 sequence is CASSQEASEQYF. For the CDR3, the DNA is TGTGCCAGCAGCCAAGAGGCCAGCGAGCAGTACTTC.